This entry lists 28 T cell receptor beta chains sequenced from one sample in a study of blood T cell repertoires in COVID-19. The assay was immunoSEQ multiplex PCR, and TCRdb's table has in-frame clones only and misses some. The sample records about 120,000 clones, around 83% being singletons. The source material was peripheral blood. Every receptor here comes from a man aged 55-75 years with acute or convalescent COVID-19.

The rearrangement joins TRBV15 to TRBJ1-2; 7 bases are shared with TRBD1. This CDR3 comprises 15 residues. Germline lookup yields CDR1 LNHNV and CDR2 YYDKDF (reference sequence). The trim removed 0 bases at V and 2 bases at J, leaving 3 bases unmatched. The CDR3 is CATSRDQGGNYGYTF. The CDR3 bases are TGTGCCACCAGCAGAGATCAGGGGGGAAACTATGGCTACACCTTC. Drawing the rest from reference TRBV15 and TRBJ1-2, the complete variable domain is DAMVIQNPRYQVTQFGKPVTLSCSQTLNHNVMYWYQQKSSQAPKLLFHYYDKDFNNEADTPDNFQSRRPNTSFCFLDIRSPGLGDTAMYLCATSRDQGGNYGYTFGSGTRLTVV.

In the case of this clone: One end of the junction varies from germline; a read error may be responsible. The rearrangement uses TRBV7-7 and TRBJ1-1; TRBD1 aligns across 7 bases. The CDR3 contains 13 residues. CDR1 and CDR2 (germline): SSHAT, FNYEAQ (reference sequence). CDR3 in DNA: TGTGCTAGCAGCCGGGAGGGGGCCACTGAAGCTTTCTTT. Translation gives CASSREGATEAFF.

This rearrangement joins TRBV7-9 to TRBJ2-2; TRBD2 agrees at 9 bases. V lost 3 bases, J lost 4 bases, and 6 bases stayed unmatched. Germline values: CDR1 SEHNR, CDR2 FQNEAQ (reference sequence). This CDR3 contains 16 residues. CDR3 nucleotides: TGTGCCAGCAGCTTCCTCTTAGCGGGAGTCACCGGGGAGCTGTTTTTT. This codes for CASSFLLAGVTGELFF.

CDR3 sequence (DNA): TGTGCCAGCAACCCTATCTCCTCCTACGAGCAGTACTTC. It encodes CASNPISSYEQYF. The chain joins TRBV6-5 to TRBJ2-7; D is uncertain. The CDR3 is 13 residues long. CDR1 and CDR2 (germline): MNHEY, SVGAGI. Trimming removed 7 bases at V and 0 bases at J, with 10 bases between.

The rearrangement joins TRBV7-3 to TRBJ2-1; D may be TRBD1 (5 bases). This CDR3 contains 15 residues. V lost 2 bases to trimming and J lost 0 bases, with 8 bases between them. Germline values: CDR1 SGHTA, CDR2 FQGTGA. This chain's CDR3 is CASSLYTGSYNEQFF. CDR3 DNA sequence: TGTGCCAGCAGCTTATATACAGGCTCCTACAATGAGCAGTTCTTC.

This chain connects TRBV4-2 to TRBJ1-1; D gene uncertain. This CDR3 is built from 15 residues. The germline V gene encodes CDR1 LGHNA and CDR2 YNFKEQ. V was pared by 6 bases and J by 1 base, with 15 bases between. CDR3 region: CASSQLGRKNTEAFF. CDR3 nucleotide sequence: TGTGCCAGCAGTCAGTTAGGGAGGAAGAACACTGAAGCTTTCTTT.

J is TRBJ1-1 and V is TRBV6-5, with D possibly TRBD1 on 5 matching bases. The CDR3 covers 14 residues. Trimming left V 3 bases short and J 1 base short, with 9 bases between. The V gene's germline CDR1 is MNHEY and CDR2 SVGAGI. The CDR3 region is CASSYGGWNTEAFF. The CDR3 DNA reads TGTGCCAGCAGTTATGGGGGGTGGAACACTGAAGCTTTCTTT.

DNA for the CDR3: TGTGCCACCAGCGCGAGCGGGACAGGGCTGTTTTTT. As protein: CATSASGTGLFF. The rearrangement joins TRBV15 to TRBJ2-2, with D possibly being TRBD1 (8 bases). This CDR3 spans 12 amino acids. Germline values: CDR1 LNHNV, CDR2 YYDKDF (reference sequence). Trimming left V 5 bases short and J 13 bases short, with 14 bases between.

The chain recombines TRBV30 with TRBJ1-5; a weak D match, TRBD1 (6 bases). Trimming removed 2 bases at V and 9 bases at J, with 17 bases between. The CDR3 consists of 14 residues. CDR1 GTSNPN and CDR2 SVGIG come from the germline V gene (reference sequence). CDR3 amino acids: CAWSRGQGIWPQHF. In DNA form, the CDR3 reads TGTGCCTGGAGTCGAGGGCAGGGGATATGGCCCCAGCATTTT. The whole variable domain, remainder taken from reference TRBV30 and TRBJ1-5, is SQTIHQWPATLVQPVGSPLSLECTVEGTSNPNLYWYRQAAGRGLQLLFYSVGIGQISSEVPQNLSASRPQDRQFILSSKKLLLSDSGFYLCAWSRGQGIWPQHFGDGTRLSIL.

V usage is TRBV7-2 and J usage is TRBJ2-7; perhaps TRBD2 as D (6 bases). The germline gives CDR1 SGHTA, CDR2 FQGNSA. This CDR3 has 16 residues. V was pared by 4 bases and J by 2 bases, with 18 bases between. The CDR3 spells CASSWSGVPGAYEQYF. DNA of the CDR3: TGTGCCAGCAGCTGGTCTGGGGTCCCGGGGGCCTACGAGCAGTACTTC.

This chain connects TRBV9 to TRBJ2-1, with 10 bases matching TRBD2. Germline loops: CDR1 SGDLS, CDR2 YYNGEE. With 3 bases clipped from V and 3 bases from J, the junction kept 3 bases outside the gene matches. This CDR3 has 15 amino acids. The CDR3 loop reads CASSGTSGNYNEQFF. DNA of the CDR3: TGTGCCAGCAGCGGCACTAGCGGGAACTACAATGAGCAGTTCTTC.

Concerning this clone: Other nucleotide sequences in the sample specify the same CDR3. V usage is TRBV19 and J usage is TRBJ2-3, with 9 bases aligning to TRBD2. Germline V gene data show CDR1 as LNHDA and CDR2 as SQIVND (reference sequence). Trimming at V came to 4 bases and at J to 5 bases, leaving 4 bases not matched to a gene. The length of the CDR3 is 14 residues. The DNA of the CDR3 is TGTGCCAGTAGTAATAGCGGGAGAGGAGATACGCAGTATTTT. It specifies CASSNSGRGDTQYF.

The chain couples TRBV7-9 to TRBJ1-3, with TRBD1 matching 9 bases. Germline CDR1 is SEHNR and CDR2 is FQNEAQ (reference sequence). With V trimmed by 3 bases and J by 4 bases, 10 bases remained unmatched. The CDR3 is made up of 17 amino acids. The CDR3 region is CASSFSNRGLGGNTIYF. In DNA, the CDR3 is TGTGCCAGCAGCTTTTCTAACAGGGGGCTAGGAGGAAACACCATATATTTT.

The CDR3 DNA is TGTGCCACCAGCAGAGATCCCGATACAGGGACCTACTATGGCTACACCTTC. Translating gives CATSRDPDTGTYYGYTF. This chain connects TRBV15 to TRBJ1-2; D perhaps matches TRBD1 (6 bases). CDR1 is LNHNV, CDR2 YYDKDF, per germline (reference sequence). This CDR3 has 17 residues. The V and J ends lost 0 bases and 3 bases respectively, with 17 bases between them.

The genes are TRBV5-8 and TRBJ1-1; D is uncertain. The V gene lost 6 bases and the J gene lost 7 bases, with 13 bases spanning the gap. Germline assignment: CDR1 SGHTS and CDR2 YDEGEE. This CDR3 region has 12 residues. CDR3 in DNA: TGTGCCAGCACTCTGTGGCGGCTTGAAGCTTTCTTT. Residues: CASTLWRLEAFF.

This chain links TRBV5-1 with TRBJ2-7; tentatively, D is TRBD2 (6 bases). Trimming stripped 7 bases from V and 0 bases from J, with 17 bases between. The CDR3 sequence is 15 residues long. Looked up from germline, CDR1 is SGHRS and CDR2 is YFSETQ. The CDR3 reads CASHLGTHVSYEQYF. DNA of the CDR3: TGCGCCAGCCATCTCGGGACTCACGTCTCCTACGAGCAGTACTTC.

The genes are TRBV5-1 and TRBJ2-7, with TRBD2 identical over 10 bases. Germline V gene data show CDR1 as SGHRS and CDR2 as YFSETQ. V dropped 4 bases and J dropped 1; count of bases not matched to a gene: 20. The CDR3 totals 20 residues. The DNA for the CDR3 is TGCGCCAGCAGCGTCAAAACAGGGTCCACTAGCGGGGCCACATCCTACGAGCAGTACTTC. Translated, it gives CASSVKTGSTSGATSYEQYF.

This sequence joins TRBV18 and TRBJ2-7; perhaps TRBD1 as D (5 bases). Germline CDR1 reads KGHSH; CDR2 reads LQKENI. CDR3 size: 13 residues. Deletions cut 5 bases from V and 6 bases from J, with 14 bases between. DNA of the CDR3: TGTGCCAGCTCAGCTGCAGGGTCGGCCGAGCAGTACTTC. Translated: CASSAAGSAEQYF.

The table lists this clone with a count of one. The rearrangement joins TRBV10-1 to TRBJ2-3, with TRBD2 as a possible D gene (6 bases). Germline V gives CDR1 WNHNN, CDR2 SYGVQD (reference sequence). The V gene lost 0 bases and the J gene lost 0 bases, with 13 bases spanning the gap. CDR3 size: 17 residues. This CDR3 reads CASSESWGRPSTDTQYF. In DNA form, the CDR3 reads TGCGCCAGCAGTGAGTCGTGGGGGAGGCCGAGCACAGATACGCAGTATTTT.

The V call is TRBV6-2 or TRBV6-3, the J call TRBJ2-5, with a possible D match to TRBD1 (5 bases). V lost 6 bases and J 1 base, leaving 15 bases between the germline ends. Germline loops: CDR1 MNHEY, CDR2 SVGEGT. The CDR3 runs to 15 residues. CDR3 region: CASSPRAGLQETQYF. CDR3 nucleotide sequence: TGTGCCAGCAGCCCCAGGGCAGGGCTCCAAGAGACCCAGTACTTC.

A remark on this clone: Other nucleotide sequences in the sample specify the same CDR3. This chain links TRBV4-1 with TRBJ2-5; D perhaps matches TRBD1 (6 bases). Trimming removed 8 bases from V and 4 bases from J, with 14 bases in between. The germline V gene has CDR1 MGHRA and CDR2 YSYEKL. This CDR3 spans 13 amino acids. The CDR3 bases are TGCGCCAGCTCCCCTCAAGGGGGAGAGACCCAGTACTTC. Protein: CASSPQGGETQYF.

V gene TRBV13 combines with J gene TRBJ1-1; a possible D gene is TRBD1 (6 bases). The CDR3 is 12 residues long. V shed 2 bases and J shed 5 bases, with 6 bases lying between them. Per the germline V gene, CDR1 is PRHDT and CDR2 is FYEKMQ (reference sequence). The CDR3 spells CASSLRGTEAFF. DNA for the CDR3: TGTGCCAGCAGCTTAAGGGGGACTGAAGCTTTCTTT.

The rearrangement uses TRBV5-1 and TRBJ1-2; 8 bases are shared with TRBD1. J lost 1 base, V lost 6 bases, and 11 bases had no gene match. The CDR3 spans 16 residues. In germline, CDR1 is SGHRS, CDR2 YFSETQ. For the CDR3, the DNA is TGCGCCAGCACCCAACAAACAGGGGGAAGTAACTATGGCTACACCTTC. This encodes CASTQQTGGSNYGYTF.

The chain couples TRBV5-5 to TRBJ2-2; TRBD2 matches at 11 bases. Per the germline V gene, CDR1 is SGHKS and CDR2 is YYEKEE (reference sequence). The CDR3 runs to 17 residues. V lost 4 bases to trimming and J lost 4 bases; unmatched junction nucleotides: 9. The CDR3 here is CASSPRLAGGGTGELFF. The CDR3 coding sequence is TGTGCCAGCAGCCCACGGCTAGCGGGAGGTGGCACCGGGGAGCTGTTTTTT.

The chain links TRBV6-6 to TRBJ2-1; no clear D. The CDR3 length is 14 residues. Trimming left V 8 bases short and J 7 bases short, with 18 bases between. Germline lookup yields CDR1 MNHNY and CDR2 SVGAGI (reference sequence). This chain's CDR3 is CASYHGRYGNEQFF. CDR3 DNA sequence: TGTGCCAGCTACCATGGCCGGTACGGGAATGAGCAGTTCTTC.

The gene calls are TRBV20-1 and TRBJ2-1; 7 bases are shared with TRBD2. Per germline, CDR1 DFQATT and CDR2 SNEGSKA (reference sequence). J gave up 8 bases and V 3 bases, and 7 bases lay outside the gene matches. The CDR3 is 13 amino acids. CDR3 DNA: TGCAGTGCTAGTTCGGGGGGAGTTTATGAGCAGTTCTTC. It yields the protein CSASSGGVYEQFF.

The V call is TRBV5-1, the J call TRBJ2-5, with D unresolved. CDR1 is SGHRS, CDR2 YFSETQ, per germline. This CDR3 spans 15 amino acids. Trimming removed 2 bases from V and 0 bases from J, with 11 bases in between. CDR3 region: CASSFAGTNQETQYF. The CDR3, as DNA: TGCGCCAGCAGCTTCGCTGGCACCAACCAAGAGACCCAGTACTTC.

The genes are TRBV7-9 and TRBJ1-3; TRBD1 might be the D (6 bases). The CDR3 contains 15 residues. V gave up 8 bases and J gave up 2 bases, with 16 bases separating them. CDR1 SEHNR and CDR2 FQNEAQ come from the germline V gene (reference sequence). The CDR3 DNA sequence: TGTGCCAGCTCGGCCGGGACACGGGCTGGAAACACCATATATTTT. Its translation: CASSAGTRAGNTIYF. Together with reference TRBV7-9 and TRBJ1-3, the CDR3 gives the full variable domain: DTGVSQNPRHKITKRGQNVTFRCDPISEHNRLYWYRQTLGQGPEFLTYFQNEAQLEKSRLLSDRFSAERPKGSFSTLEIQRTEQGDSAMYLCASSAGTRAGNTIYFGEGSWLTVV.